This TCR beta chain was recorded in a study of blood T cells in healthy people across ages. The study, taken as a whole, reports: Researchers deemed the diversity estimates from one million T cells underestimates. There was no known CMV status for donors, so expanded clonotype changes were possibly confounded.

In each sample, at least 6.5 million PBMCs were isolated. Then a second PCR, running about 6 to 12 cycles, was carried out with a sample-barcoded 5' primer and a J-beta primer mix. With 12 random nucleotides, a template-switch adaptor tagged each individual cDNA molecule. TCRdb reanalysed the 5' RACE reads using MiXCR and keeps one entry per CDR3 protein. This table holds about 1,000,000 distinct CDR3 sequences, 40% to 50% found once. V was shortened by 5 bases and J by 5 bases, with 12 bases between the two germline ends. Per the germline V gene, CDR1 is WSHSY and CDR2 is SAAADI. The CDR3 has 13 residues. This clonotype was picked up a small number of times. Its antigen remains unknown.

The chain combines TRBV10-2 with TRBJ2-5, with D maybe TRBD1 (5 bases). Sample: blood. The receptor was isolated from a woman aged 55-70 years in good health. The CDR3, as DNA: TGCGCCAGCAGTTCCAAGGGGTGGGAGACCCAGTACTTC. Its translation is CASSSKGWETQYF.